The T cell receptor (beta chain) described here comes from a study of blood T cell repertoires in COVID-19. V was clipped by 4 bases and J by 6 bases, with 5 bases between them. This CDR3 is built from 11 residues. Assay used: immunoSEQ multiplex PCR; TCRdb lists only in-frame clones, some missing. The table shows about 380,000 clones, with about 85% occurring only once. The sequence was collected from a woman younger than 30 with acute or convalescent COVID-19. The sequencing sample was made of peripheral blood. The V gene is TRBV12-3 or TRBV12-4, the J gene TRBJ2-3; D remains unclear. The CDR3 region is CASSYGDTQYF. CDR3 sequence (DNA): TGTGCCAGCAGTTACGGGGATACGCAGTATTTT.